Listed below are T cell receptor beta chains from one sample, sequenced in a study of blood T cell repertoires in COVID-19. Using immunoSEQ multiplex PCR, the repertoire was profiled, and TCRdb retains in-frame clones only, with some absent. This table holds roughly 79,000 clones, almost 85% found once. The sequenced sample consisted of peripheral blood. Every receptor here comes from a human donor in a cohort sampled during active COVID-19. Each CDR3 is given with its conserved first and last residue. A D gene is named only where the DNA matches it firmly. Not every row has a clone size; where given, it reads once, few, many or a size class.

D gene	J gene	V gene	clone size	CDR3 length	CDR3 protein	CDR3 DNA
.	TRBJ1-2	TRBV19	.	15	CASSPVGGTNYGYTF	TGTGCCAGTAGCCCGGTGGGAGGAACTAACTATGGCTACACCTTC
.	TRBJ1-1	TRBV19	.	15	CASSIDGQGNTEAFF	TGTGCCAGTAGTATAGATGGTCAGGGGAACACTGAAGCTTTCTTT
.	TRBJ1-1	TRBV12-3/TRBV12-4	.	13	CASTLLRGTEAFF	TGTGCCAGCACCTTACTCCGGGGGACTGAAGCTTTCTTT
.	TRBJ2-7	TRBV6-5	.	14	CAITTTGYPYEQYF	TGTGCCATCACTACCACAGGGTACCCCTACGAGCAGTACTTC
.	TRBJ2-5	TRBV11-3	once	13	CASSSRPGETQYF	TGTGCCAGCAGTTCAAGGCCGGGGGAGACCCAGTACTTC
TRBD1	TRBJ2-7	TRBV5-1	.	15	CASSWEGTGPYEQYF	TGCGCCAGCAGCTGGGAAGGGACAGGGCCCTACGAGCAGTACTTC
.	TRBJ1-5	TRBV11-2	.	13	CASSPGVQQPQHF	TGTGCCAGCAGCCCGGGGGTCCAACAGCCCCAGCATTTT
.	TRBJ1-5	TRBV27	once	14	CASSLSSSNQPQHF	TGTGCCAGCAGTTTGTCCAGTAGCAATCAGCCCCAGCATTTT
TRBD1	TRBJ1-1	TRBV3-1/TRBV3-2	.	16	CASSPRRTGPNTEAFF	TGTGCCAGCAGCCCCCGAAGGACAGGGCCGAACACTGAAGCTTTCTTT
.	TRBJ1-2	TRBV18	.	15	CASSPPGRPNYGYTF	TGTGCCAGCTCACCACCAGGGAGGCCGAACTATGGCTACACCTTC
.	TRBJ1-1	TRBV19	.	15	CASSILLTKNTEAFF	TGTGCCAGTAGTATCCTGCTCACAAAGAACACTGAAGCTTTCTTT
TRBD1	TRBJ2-2	TRBV11-3	.	14	CASSVGQGAGELFF	TGTGCCAGCAGCGTAGGACAGGGGGCCGGGGAGCTGTTTTTT
TRBD1	TRBJ2-7	TRBV6-5	once	15	CASTHRGLAPYEQYF	TGTGCCAGCACCCACAGGGGGCTTGCCCCCTACGAGCAGTACTTC
.	TRBJ1-3	TRBV4-2	.	16	CASTLTLGGSGNTIYF	TGTGCCAGCACCCTCACCCTGGGGGGCTCTGGAAACACCATATATTTT
.	TRBJ2-7	TRBV5-4	.	15	CASSSGWAGSVEQYF	TGTGCCAGCAGCTCAGGCTGGGCGGGTTCGGTCGAGCAGTACTTC
.	TRBJ1-6	TRBV4-3	.	14	CASSQGAADSPLHF	TGCGCCAGCAGCCAAGGCGCCGCCGATTCACCCCTCCACTTT
TRBD1	TRBJ2-2	TRBV10-1	.	19	CASSEPGQGESLNTGELFF	TGCGCCAGCAGTGAACCGGGACAGGGCGAATCCCTGAACACCGGGGAGCTGTTTTTT
TRBD1	TRBJ1-4	TRBV19	once	14	CASCSRDRGEKLFF	TGTGCCAGTTGCTCCCGGGACAGGGGTGAAAAACTGTTTTTT
.	TRBJ1-1	TRBV19	.	13	CASSTTENTEAFF	TGTGCCAGTAGTACGACAGAGAACACTGAAGCTTTCTTT
TRBD1	TRBJ2-7	TRBV11-2	.	14	CASSPPGTDYEQYF	TGTGCCAGCAGCCCCCCCGGGACAGACTACGAGCAGTACTTC
.	TRBJ1-1	TRBV9	.	14	CASSPRPQNTEAFF	TGTGCCAGCAGCCCTAGGCCCCAGAACACTGAAGCTTTCTTT
TRBD1	TRBJ1-1	TRBV19	.	11	CASTGGIEAFF	TGTGCCAGTACAGGGGGCATAGAAGCTTTCTTT
TRBD1	TRBJ1-2	TRBV5-1	.	18	CASSLSGGQSDSNRGYTF	TGCGCCAGCAGCTTGTCTGGGGGACAGTCCGATTCGAACCGTGGCTACACCTTC
TRBD1	TRBJ1-6	TRBV5-1	few	15	CASSKSTGVSSPLHF	TGCGCCAGCAGCAAGTCGACAGGGGTGAGTTCACCCCTCCACTTT
.	TRBJ1-1	TRBV28	.	12	CATLPRPAEAFF	TGTGCCACCCTACCCAGGCCCGCTGAAGCTTTCTTT
.	TRBJ1-4	TRBV2	.	14	CASSDWPLSEKLFF	TGTGCCAGCAGTGACTGGCCGCTTAGCGAAAAACTGTTTTTT
.	TRBJ2-7	TRBV27	.	15	CASSLGHGTLYEQYF	TGTGCCAGCAGTTTAGGACACGGGACTCTCTACGAGCAGTACTTC
.	TRBJ2-7	TRBV19	.	15	CASSRVSGETYEQYF	TGTGCCAGTAGTAGGGTTTCCGGGGAAACCTACGAGCAGTACTTC
.	TRBJ1-1	TRBV30	.	13	CAWARGPNTEAFF	TGTGCCTGGGCAAGGGGTCCGAACACTGAAGCTTTCTTT
TRBD1	TRBJ1-1	TRBV3-1/TRBV3-2	.	18	CASSQVPMAGGRPVRAFF	TGTGCCAGCAGCCAAGTTCCGATGGCAGGGGGCCGCCCCGTGCGAGCTTTCTTT
.	TRBJ1-1	TRBV3-1/TRBV3-2	few	13	CASNTGTNTEAFF	TGTGCCAGCAACACAGGGACGAACACTGAAGCTTTCTTT
.	TRBJ2-2	TRBV7-3	once	17	CASSLTRSTGSTGELFF	TGTGCCAGCAGCTTAACGCGATCCACAGGGAGCACCGGGGAGCTGTTTTTT
.	TRBJ2-1	TRBV4-2	.	13	CASSQEARVPPFF	TGTGCCAGCAGCCAAGAAGCGCGAGTCCCACCGTTCTTC
.	TRBJ1-1	TRBV18	once	14	CASSPAGRTSEAFF	TGTGCCAGCTCACCTGCCGGACGGACATCTGAAGCTTTCTTT
TRBD1	TRBJ1-6	TRBV5-4	.	16	CASTLGTGVNNSPLHF	TGTGCCAGCACTCTGGGAACAGGGGTAAATAATTCACCCCTCCACTTT
TRBD2	TRBJ2-3	TRBV7-3	.	16	CASSRGGLAGLDTQYF	TGTGCCAGCAGCCGGGGGGGACTAGCGGGTTTGGATACGCAGTATTTT
.	TRBJ2-5	TRBV19	.	15	CASSIGGVAQETQYF	TGTGCCAGTAGTATTGGCGGGGTGGCCCAAGAGACCCAGTACTTC
.	TRBJ1-2	TRBV5-4	once	16	CASSTIEVTANYGYTF	TGTGCCAGCAGCACTATTGAGGTGACAGCTAACTATGGCTACACCTTC
.	TRBJ1-1	TRBV28	.	14	CASLFQLRNTEAFF	TGTGCCAGCCTATTCCAACTAAGGAACACTGAAGCTTTCTTT
TRBD2	TRBJ2-5	TRBV2	.	15	CASSELAASIETQYF	TGTGCCAGCAGTGAACTAGCGGCATCGATCGAGACCCAGTACTTC
TRBD2	TRBJ2-2	TRBV3-1/TRBV3-2	.	17	CASSPGLAGIRTGELFF	TGTGCCAGCAGCCCCGGACTAGCGGGGATCCGAACCGGGGAGCTGTTTTTT
.	TRBJ1-5	TRBV3-1/TRBV3-2	.	15	CASSQDQGIGAAQHF	TGTGCCAGCAGCCAGGACCAGGGGATCGGGGCAGCCCAGCATTTT